Below are 7 T cell receptor beta chains sequenced from a single sample in a study of metastatic and nonmetastatic thyroid tumors. Until they underwent thyroid surgery, no patient had received any treatment. TCRdb re-analyzed the PCR reads through MiXCR. Of about 16,000 clones in the sample, approximately 20% were seen once. The specimen was adjacent normal tissue. These receptors originate from a female donor with papillary thyroid cancer or a benign thyroid nodule (not recorded which). Some clones in this sample may be carry-over from other donors' samples.

This chain uses TRBV5-1 with TRBJ2-1; D call uncertain. The CDR3 spans 16 residues. Germline V gives CDR1 SGHRS, CDR2 YFSETQ. V gave up 0 bases and J gave up 6 bases, with 16 bases separating them. CDR3 region: CASSLEQAARSNEQFF. In nucleotides, the CDR3 is TGCGCCAGCAGCTTGGAGCAGGCGGCACGCTCCAATGAGCAGTTCTTC.

This clone was picked up a small number of times. The chain couples TRBV10-1 to TRBJ2-2; TRBD2 might be the D (6 bases). V gave up 6 bases and J gave up 6 bases, with 17 bases separating them. The CDR3 is 15 residues long. The germline CDR1 and CDR2 sequences are WNHNN and SYGVQD (reference sequence). CDR3: CASSESIGSPGELFF. As DNA, the CDR3 is TGCGCCAGCAGCGAATCTATCGGGAGCCCCGGGGAGCTGTTTTTT.

Comments on this clone: At one boundary the junction diverges from the germline segment, which might be a read error. The genes are TRBV5-1 and TRBJ1-2; weak D call: TRBD1 (5 bases). The CDR3 runs to 17 residues. The germline CDR1 and CDR2 sequences are SGHRS and YFSETQ. In DNA, the CDR3 is TGCGCCAGCAGCTTGATGGCGACGGGACGGAATAACTATGGGTTGTCCTTC. The encoded protein is CASSLMATGRNNYGLSF.

This clone appeared once. A much larger clone differs from this one at a single base, so this may be a read error. The chain employs TRBV11-2 and TRBJ1-1; weak D call: TRBD1 (6 bases). The CDR3 is 14 residues long. Germline lookup yields CDR1 SGHAT and CDR2 FQNNGV. The CDR3 here is CVSSLILGAAEAFF. In nucleotides, the CDR3 is TGTGTCAGCAGCTTAATCCTGGGGGCAGCTGAAGCTTTCTTT. Supplemented by reference TRBV11-2 and TRBJ1-1, the full variable domain reads EAGVAQSPRYKIIEKRQSVAFWCNPISGHATLYWYQQILGQGPKLLIQFQNNGVVDDSQLPKDRFSAERLKGVDSTLKIQPAKLEDSAVYLCVSSLILGAAEAFFGQGTRLTVV.

This clone was seen ten or more times. J is TRBJ2-7 and V is TRBV12-3 or TRBV12-4; 10 bases map to TRBD2. The J segment lost 4 bases and the V segment lost 0 bases, leaving 3 bases of the junction unmatched. The CDR3 spans 15 residues. The CDR3 sequence is CASSLALAGVYEQYF. CDR3 coding DNA: TGTGCCAGCAGTTTAGCGCTAGCGGGAGTATACGAGCAGTACTTC.

This clone was detected only a few times. This sequence joins TRBV7-9 and TRBJ2-3; 8 positions match TRBD1. Unmatched junction bases numbered 9, after V lost 6 bases and J lost 4 bases. In germline, CDR1 is SEHNR, CDR2 FQNEAQ (reference sequence). This CDR3 is built from 15 residues. The CDR3 DNA reads as TGTGCCAGCAGTTCCGGACAGGGTTTGTCAGATACGCAGTATTTT. Protein sequence: CASSSGQGLSDTQYF.

The chain joins TRBV20-1 to TRBJ1-5, with no clear D. Germline loops: CDR1 DFQATT, CDR2 SNEGSKA (reference sequence). Trimming shortened V by 1 base and J by 11 bases, and 15 bases separated the two germline ends. The CDR3 has 13 amino acids. For the CDR3, the DNA is TGCAGTGCTAGAGCCGCTCCCCTCGGGGCCCAGCATTTT. This translates into CSARAAPLGAQHF.